The next 11 T cell receptor beta chains were all read from a single sample in a study of blood T cell repertoires in COVID-19. Sequencing used immunoSEQ multiplex PCR; TCRdb keeps in-frame clones, though not all of them. Of around 46,000 clones in the sample, around 85% are singletons; the top ten hold less than 35%. The material sequenced was peripheral blood. Every receptor here comes from a woman at least 80 years old with COVID-19, enrolled during active disease.

The J gene is TRBJ2-3, the V gene TRBV5-1; D perhaps matches TRBD2 (6 bases). Trimming removed 4 bases at V and 2 bases at J, with 20 bases between. CDR1 and CDR2 (germline): SGHRS, YFSETQ. This CDR3 has 17 residues. CDR3 nucleotide sequence: TGCGCCAGCAGCCGGACCACCGGGACTGGGAACACAGATACGCAGTATTTT. Protein product: CASSRTTGTGNTDTQYF. The full variable domain, in which reference TRBV5-1 and TRBJ2-3 provide the parts outside the CDR3, is KAGVTQTPRYLIKTRGQQVTLSCSPISGHRSVSWYQQTPGQGLQFLFEYFSETQRNKGNFPGRFSGRQFSNSRSEMNVSTLELGDSALYLCASSRTTGTGNTDTQYFGPGTRLTVL.

The V and J genes are TRBV6-5 and TRBJ1-5; 9 nucleotides match TRBD1. The junction had 3 bases not matched to a gene; V was cut back by 0 bases and J by 3 bases. Germline V gene lookup returns CDR1 MNHEY and CDR2 SVGAGI. The length of the CDR3 is 16 residues. The DNA of the CDR3 is TGTGCCAGCAGTTACTCCGGACAGGGGTTCAATCAGCCCCAGCATTTT. Residues: CASSYSGQGFNQPQHF.

Written as DNA, the CDR3 is TGCGCCAGCAGCACGACCGGGACAGGGAGGATCGGGGAGCTGTTTTTT. Amino acid sequence: CASSTTGTGRIGELFF. The gene calls are TRBV5-1 and TRBJ2-2, with 9 bases aligning to TRBD1. CDR1 SGHRS and CDR2 YFSETQ come from the germline V gene. The CDR3 length is 16 residues. V was clipped by 4 bases and J by 7 bases; unmatched bases: 11.

V and J are TRBV27 and TRBJ2-3; 7 bases match TRBD2. The junction had 13 bases not matched to a gene; V was cut back by 6 bases and J by 4 bases. CDR3 length: 16 residues. The germline V gene encodes CDR1 MNHEY and CDR2 SMNVEV (reference sequence). In nucleotides, the CDR3 is TGTGCCAGCAGGGACTCTAAAGGACTAGTGGCAGATACGCAGTATTTT. Translated, it gives CASRDSKGLVADTQYF.

V gene TRBV27 combines with J gene TRBJ1-1; 8 nucleotides align to TRBD1. Germline-derived CDR1 and CDR2 are MNHEY and SMNVEV (reference sequence). The CDR3 is made up of 17 amino acids. V was clipped by 2 bases and J by 1 base; unmatched bases: 9. The CDR3 loop reads CASSLINRGSQNTEAFF. The CDR3 DNA reads as TGTGCCAGCAGTTTAATTAACAGGGGGTCCCAGAACACTGAAGCTTTCTTT.

CDR3 nucleotides: TGCGCCAGCAGCCATACGGCCCTAGCGAACACCGGGGAGCTGTTTTTT. This codes for CASSHTALANTGELFF. The rearrangement links TRBV4-3 to TRBJ2-2; D gene unclear. The CDR3 length is 16 residues. Germline CDR1 is LGHNA and CDR2 is YSLEER. V shed 3 bases and J shed 0 bases, with 11 bases lying between them.

The chain is built from TRBV19 and TRBJ1-1; no firm D call. CDR3 length: 13 residues. The V gene lost 3 bases and the J gene lost 0 bases, with 5 bases spanning the gap. CDR1 is LNHDA, CDR2 SQIVND, per germline (reference sequence). The CDR3 DNA follows: TGTGCCAGTAGTATCGCGGTGAACACTGAAGCTTTCTTT. It codes for CASSIAVNTEAFF.

V and J are TRBV6-6 and TRBJ1-2, with a weak D call TRBD1 (5 bases). Between the trimmed V and J ends, which lost 5 bases and 5 bases, there was a span of 12 bases. This CDR3 region has 13 residues. CDR1 is MNHNY and CDR2 is SVGAGI in the germline V gene (reference sequence). The CDR3 region is CASSQGVEYGYTF. In DNA, the CDR3 is TGTGCCAGCAGTCAGGGAGTAGAATATGGCTACACCTTC.

The gene calls are TRBV15 and TRBJ1-4, with D possibly matching TRBD1 (6 bases). The V and J ends lost 5 bases and 6 bases respectively, with 13 bases between them. The CDR3 runs 14 residues. The germline V gene has CDR1 LNHNV and CDR2 YYDKDF (reference sequence). In nucleotides, the CDR3 is TGTGCCACCAGCCCACAGGGTTGGGATGAAAAACTGTTTTTT. This sequence encodes CATSPQGWDEKLFF.

The rearrangement uses TRBV7-2 and TRBJ1-6; possible D gene TRBD1, 5 bases. Germline values: CDR1 SGHTA, CDR2 FQGNSA. The CDR3 runs to 13 residues. Trimming cost V 3 bases and J 9 bases, with 9 bases left between them. The CDR3 reads CASSLEGTSPLHF. The CDR3 DNA is TGTGCCAGCAGCTTGGAGGGGACTTCACCCCTCCACTTT.

This clone occurred once. The chain joins TRBV4-3 to TRBJ2-7, with 14 positions matching TRBD2. The CDR3 has 17 residues. Germline V lookup: CDR1 LGHNA, CDR2 YSLEER. Trimming took 1 base from V and 5 from J; bases not matched to a gene: 7. The CDR3: CASSQVGLAGVGDEQYF. As DNA, the CDR3 is TGCGCCAGCAGCCAAGTGGGACTAGCGGGAGTGGGCGACGAGCAGTACTTC.